This T cell receptor (beta chain) comes out of a study of OX40 agonist ivuxolimab in advanced cancers. Overall study context: Patients enrolled in dose escalation were diagnosed with hepatocellular carcinoma, melanoma, renal cell or head and neck cancer. Findings of the study overall: CD8+ T cells were the subset that, on average, had more expanded clones than CD4+.

About this clone: The antigen is not known.

Germline CDR1 MDHEN, CDR2 SYDVKM. V shed 5 bases and J shed 7 bases, with 12 bases lying between them. The CDR3 totals 13 residues. Assay used: immunoSEQ multiplex PCR; TCRdb lists only in-frame clones, some missing. The data contain tens of thousands of clones, about 93% of them seen just once; the ten biggest clones take up approximately 0.41%. This material consisted of CD4+ or CD8+ T cells sorted from blood, taken in a trial of the OX40 agonist ivuxolimab. This TCR was sampled from an adult with an advanced solid tumor such as melanoma, head and neck, liver or kidney cancer. The rearrangement joins TRBV28 to TRBJ1-5; D is perhaps TRBD1 (5 bases). The CDR3 is CASSKGQGQPQHF. The CDR3 region has the DNA TGTGCCAGCAGTAAAGGACAAGGGCAGCCCCAGCATTTT.